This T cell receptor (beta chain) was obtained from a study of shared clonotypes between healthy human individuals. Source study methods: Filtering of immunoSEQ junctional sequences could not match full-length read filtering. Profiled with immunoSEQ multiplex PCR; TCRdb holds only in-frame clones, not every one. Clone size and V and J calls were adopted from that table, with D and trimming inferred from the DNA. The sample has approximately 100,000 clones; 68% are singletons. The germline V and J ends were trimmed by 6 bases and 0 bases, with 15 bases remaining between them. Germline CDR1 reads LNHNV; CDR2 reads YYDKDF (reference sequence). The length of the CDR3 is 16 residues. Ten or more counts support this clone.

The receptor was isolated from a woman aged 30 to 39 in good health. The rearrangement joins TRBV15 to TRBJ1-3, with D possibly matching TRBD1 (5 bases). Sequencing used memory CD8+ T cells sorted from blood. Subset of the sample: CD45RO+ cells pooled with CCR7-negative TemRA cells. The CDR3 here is CATRDLRGSSGNTIYF. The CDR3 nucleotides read TGTGCCACCAGGGATCTTAGGGGTTCCTCTGGAAACACCATATATTTT.